A selection of T cell receptor beta chains follows, all from one sample in a study of post-analysis software for immune sequencing data. TCRdb reprocessed the PCR reads with MiXCR, giving one entry per CDR3 protein. This sample has 600,000 to 750,000 distinct CDR3 sequences; approximately 59% occur once, and the top ten carry approximately 10%. The sample taken for sequencing was blood. Receptors were obtained from a girl aged 2 to 10 with multiple sclerosis. Each CDR3 is given with its conserved first and last residue. D genes are given only for firm matches. Only some rows state a clone size, as once, few, many or a class for expanded clones.

cdr3_length: 15
j_call: TRBJ2-4
v_call: TRBV5-1
d_call: TRBD1
clone_size: once
cdr3_nt: TGCGCCAGCAGCTTGATAACAGGGGTCAAAAACATTCAGTACTTC
cdr3_aa: CASSLITGVKNIQYF

cdr3_length: 11
j_call: TRBJ2-1
v_call: TRBV27
d_call: -
clone_size: once
cdr3_nt: TGTGCCAGCCGACGCGGATATTTGAAGTTCTTC
cdr3_aa: CASRRGYLKFF

cdr3_length: 15
j_call: TRBJ1-2
v_call: TRBV12-3/TRBV12-4
d_call: -
clone_size: few
cdr3_nt: TGTGCCAGCAGTTCGCACTGGGGACCTAACTATGGCTACACCTTC
cdr3_aa: CASSSHWGPNYGYTF

cdr3_length: 14
j_call: TRBJ1-6
v_call: TRBV14
d_call: -
clone_size: -
cdr3_nt: TGTGCCAGCAGCCCCGGATTACAGGGTGAACCCCTCCACTTT
cdr3_aa: CASSPGLQGEPLHF

cdr3_length: 16
j_call: TRBJ2-7
v_call: TRBV5-1
d_call: TRBD1
clone_size: -
cdr3_nt: TGCGCCAGCAGCTCCTCCGGGACAGGGGGCATCTACGAGCAGTACTTC
cdr3_aa: CASSSSGTGGIYEQYF

cdr3_length: 13
j_call: TRBJ2-1
v_call: TRBV12-3/TRBV12-4
d_call: -
clone_size: -
cdr3_nt: TGTGCCAGCAGTGAGGACGGGTTTAGGGAGCAGTTCTTC
cdr3_aa: CASSEDGFREQFF

cdr3_length: 12
j_call: TRBJ2-5
v_call: TRBV6-2/TRBV6-3
d_call: -
clone_size: -
cdr3_nt: TGTGCCAGCAAAAGTACCCAAGAGACCCAGTACTTC
cdr3_aa: CASKSTQETQYF

cdr3_length: 13
j_call: TRBJ2-5
v_call: TRBV5-1
d_call: -
clone_size: -
cdr3_nt: TGCGCCAGCAGTTCTAGAAATCAAGAGACCCAGTACTTC
cdr3_aa: CASSSRNQETQYF

cdr3_length: 13
j_call: TRBJ2-7
v_call: TRBV20-1
d_call: -
clone_size: -
cdr3_nt: TGCAGTGCTAGACAGGGGATCTTATACGAGCAGTACTTC
cdr3_aa: CSARQGILYEQYF

cdr3_length: 15
j_call: TRBJ2-5
v_call: TRBV2
d_call: TRBD1
clone_size: -
cdr3_nt: TGTGCCAGCAGTGATCTAGGACAGGCGGTTGAGACCCAGTACTTC
cdr3_aa: CASSDLGQAVETQYF

cdr3_length: 17
j_call: TRBJ2-1
v_call: TRBV12-3/TRBV12-4
d_call: TRBD1
clone_size: -
cdr3_nt: TGTGCCAGCAGTTTATCGACAGGGGAAAGCTCCTACAATGAGCAGTTCTTC
cdr3_aa: CASSLSTGESSYNEQFF

cdr3_length: 14
j_call: TRBJ2-1
v_call: TRBV12-5
d_call: TRBD1
clone_size: -
cdr3_nt: TGTGCTAGTGCCATGACAGGGGCGAACAATGAGCAGTTCTTC
cdr3_aa: CASAMTGANNEQFF

cdr3_length: 14
j_call: TRBJ2-7
v_call: TRBV6-5
d_call: TRBD1
clone_size: -
cdr3_nt: TGTGCCAGCACCCGACCAGGGGGCAGCTTCGAGCAGTACTTC
cdr3_aa: CASTRPGGSFEQYF

cdr3_length: 13
j_call: TRBJ2-3
v_call: TRBV29-1
d_call: -
clone_size: few
cdr3_nt: TGCAGCGTTGTAGGGGGGGACACAGATACGCAGTATTTT
cdr3_aa: CSVVGGDTDTQYF

cdr3_length: 15
j_call: TRBJ2-1
v_call: TRBV10-3
d_call: -
clone_size: -
cdr3_nt: TGTGCCATCAGTGAGTCAAGCTCGAGGGCAAATGAGCAGTTCTTC
cdr3_aa: CAISESSSRANEQFF

cdr3_length: 19
j_call: TRBJ2-7
v_call: TRBV20-1
d_call: TRBD2
clone_size: -
cdr3_nt: TGCAGTGTTAGAGATCGGGACGGACTAGCGGGGGCCCCATCCTACGAGCAGTACTTC
cdr3_aa: CSVRDRDGLAGAPSYEQYF

cdr3_length: 15
j_call: TRBJ2-5
v_call: TRBV27
d_call: TRBD2
clone_size: -
cdr3_nt: TGTGCCAGCAGTTTGCGGAGCGGGAGGCAAGAGACCCAGTACTTC
cdr3_aa: CASSLRSGRQETQYF

cdr3_length: 19
j_call: TRBJ2-3
v_call: TRBV24-1
d_call: -
clone_size: -
cdr3_nt: TGTGTCACCAGTGATTGGGGGAGCACGGGGGGCCTAAGCACAGATACGCAGTATTTT
cdr3_aa: CVTSDWGSTGGLSTDTQYF

cdr3_length: 14
j_call: TRBJ2-5
v_call: TRBV20-1
d_call: TRBD2
clone_size: -
cdr3_nt: TGCAGTGCTAGAGGCACTAGCGGCCAAGAGACCCAGTACTTC
cdr3_aa: CSARGTSGQETQYF

cdr3_length: 15
j_call: TRBJ1-4
v_call: TRBV4-3
d_call: -
clone_size: -
cdr3_nt: TGCGCCAGCAGCCAAGAGGGAGGGGTGGATGAAAAACTGTTTTTT
cdr3_aa: CASSQEGGVDEKLFF

cdr3_length: 14
j_call: TRBJ2-7
v_call: TRBV6-9
d_call: -
clone_size: -
cdr3_nt: TGTGCCAGCAGTTGCTTTGACAGCCCCTACGAGCAGTACTTC
cdr3_aa: CASSCFDSPYEQYF

cdr3_length: 17
j_call: TRBJ2-1
v_call: TRBV4-3
d_call: TRBD2
clone_size: -
cdr3_nt: TGCGCCAGCAGCCAAGAAGCGAGCGGGGGGAGATACAATGAGCAGTTCTTC
cdr3_aa: CASSQEASGGRYNEQFF

cdr3_length: 14
j_call: TRBJ2-5
v_call: TRBV11-2
d_call: TRBD2
clone_size: -
cdr3_nt: TGTGCCAGCAGCTGGGGCGGGAGGTCGGAGACCCAGTACTTC
cdr3_aa: CASSWGGRSETQYF

cdr3_length: 15
j_call: TRBJ2-3
v_call: TRBV12-3/TRBV12-4
d_call: TRBD2
clone_size: once
cdr3_nt: TGTGCCAGCAGCCCTAGCGGGAGGGTGGCAGATACGCAGTATTTT
cdr3_aa: CASSPSGRVADTQYF

cdr3_length: 15
j_call: TRBJ2-1
v_call: TRBV29-1
d_call: TRBD2
clone_size: few
cdr3_nt: TGCAGCGTTCGAGACAGGACTAGCGCCTACAATGAGCAGTTCTTC
cdr3_aa: CSVRDRTSAYNEQFF

cdr3_length: 17
j_call: TRBJ2-5
v_call: TRBV27
d_call: -
clone_size: -
cdr3_nt: TGTGCCAGCAGTTCTTTATCCGACTTTGAGTACCAAGAGACCCAGTACTTC
cdr3_aa: CASSSLSDFEYQETQYF

cdr3_length: 14
j_call: TRBJ2-5
v_call: TRBV9
d_call: TRBD2
clone_size: -
cdr3_nt: TGTGCCAGCAGCGTAGCTTCGGGGGGGGAGACCCAGTACTTC
cdr3_aa: CASSVASGGETQYF

cdr3_length: 15
j_call: TRBJ2-1
v_call: TRBV10-3
d_call: TRBD2
clone_size: -
cdr3_nt: TGTGCCATCAGGGACCTAGCGGGGTTACACAATGAGCAGTTCTTC
cdr3_aa: CAIRDLAGLHNEQFF

cdr3_length: 16
j_call: TRBJ2-5
v_call: TRBV6-6
d_call: TRBD2
clone_size: few
cdr3_nt: TGTGCCAGCAGTTACGCTAGCGGGGGACCCGGGGAGACCCAGTACTTC
cdr3_aa: CASSYASGGPGETQYF

cdr3_length: 15
j_call: TRBJ2-5
v_call: TRBV20-1
d_call: TRBD2
clone_size: -
cdr3_nt: TGCAGTGCTGAATCGACTAGCGGGGACCAAGAGACCCAGTACTTC
cdr3_aa: CSAESTSGDQETQYF

cdr3_length: 14
j_call: TRBJ2-3
v_call: TRBV20-1
d_call: -
clone_size: few
cdr3_nt: TGCAGTGCTAGAGCTCTGGAGCGCACAGATACGCAGTATTTT
cdr3_aa: CSARALERTDTQYF

cdr3_length: 13
j_call: TRBJ2-3
v_call: TRBV29-1
d_call: -
clone_size: -
cdr3_nt: TGCAGCGTCGCAACCGAGGGCACAGATACGCAGTATTTT
cdr3_aa: CSVATEGTDTQYF

cdr3_length: 15
j_call: TRBJ2-3
v_call: TRBV7-9
d_call: TRBD2
clone_size: -
cdr3_nt: TGTGCCGGCAGCTTGGGACTAGCGAACACAGATACGCAGTATTTT
cdr3_aa: CAGSLGLANTDTQYF

cdr3_length: 15
j_call: TRBJ2-1
v_call: TRBV6-5
d_call: TRBD2
clone_size: few
cdr3_nt: TGTGCCAGCAGTTACGGGGGACTAGCGGACAATGAGCAGTTCTTC
cdr3_aa: CASSYGGLADNEQFF

cdr3_length: 19
j_call: TRBJ2-1
v_call: TRBV7-2
d_call: TRBD2
clone_size: few
cdr3_nt: TGTGCCAGCAGCTTAGTTGGGTCTAGCGGGGTTGGGCGGGCCAATGAGCAGTTCTTC
cdr3_aa: CASSLVGSSGVGRANEQFF

cdr3_length: 13
j_call: TRBJ1-1
v_call: TRBV7-9
d_call: -
clone_size: -
cdr3_nt: TGTGCCAGCGGTCGGGGGGCCTTAGCAGATGCTTTCTTT
cdr3_aa: CASGRGALADAFF

cdr3_length: 15
j_call: TRBJ2-5
v_call: TRBV14
d_call: TRBD1
clone_size: -
cdr3_nt: TGTGCCAGCAGCCCGAGGACAGGGTTCCAAGAGACCCAGTACTTC
cdr3_aa: CASSPRTGFQETQYF

cdr3_length: 12
j_call: TRBJ2-7
v_call: TRBV3-1
d_call: -
clone_size: -
cdr3_nt: TGTGCCAGCAGCCATATCAATCACGAGCAGTACTTC
cdr3_aa: CASSHINHEQYF

cdr3_length: 13
j_call: TRBJ2-3
v_call: TRBV15
d_call: -
clone_size: few
cdr3_nt: TGTGCCACCAGCAGAGATGAGGTCGGGACGCAGTATTTT
cdr3_aa: CATSRDEVGTQYF

cdr3_length: 15
j_call: TRBJ2-4
v_call: TRBV12-3/TRBV12-4
d_call: TRBD1
clone_size: -
cdr3_nt: TGTGCCAGCAATTTACCTGGACAGGGGCGAAACATTCAGTACTTC
cdr3_aa: CASNLPGQGRNIQYF

cdr3_length: 19
j_call: TRBJ2-4
v_call: TRBV3-1
d_call: TRBD2
clone_size: -
cdr3_nt: TGTGCCAGCAGCCTTCGGACTAGCGGGAGGGCCTCAGCCAAAAACATTCAGTACTTC
cdr3_aa: CASSLRTSGRASAKNIQYF

cdr3_length: 14
j_call: TRBJ2-5
v_call: TRBV10-3
d_call: -
clone_size: -
cdr3_nt: TGTGCCATCAGTGAGTCGTCCTCGAGGGAGACCCAGTACTTC
cdr3_aa: CAISESSSRETQYF

cdr3_length: 15
j_call: TRBJ2-1
v_call: TRBV27
d_call: -
clone_size: few
cdr3_nt: TGTGCCAGCAGTTTATACCAACTCGGGGACAATGAGCAGTTCTTC
cdr3_aa: CASSLYQLGDNEQFF

cdr3_length: 15
j_call: TRBJ2-7
v_call: TRBV6-5
d_call: -
clone_size: -
cdr3_nt: TGTGCCAGCAGTTACTCGGCGCTCCAAAACTACGAGCAGTACTTC
cdr3_aa: CASSYSALQNYEQYF

cdr3_length: 15
j_call: TRBJ2-3
v_call: TRBV24-1
d_call: TRBD2
clone_size: once
cdr3_nt: TGTGCCACCAGAGGAGCGGAGCGGGGGGCAGATACGCAGTATTTT
cdr3_aa: CATRGAERGADTQYF

cdr3_length: 16
j_call: TRBJ2-4
v_call: TRBV12-3/TRBV12-4
d_call: -
clone_size: -
cdr3_nt: TGTGCCAGCAGCCCTGGGAACCCAACGGCCAAAAACATTCAGTACTTC
cdr3_aa: CASSPGNPTAKNIQYF

cdr3_length: 12
j_call: TRBJ1-1
v_call: TRBV19
d_call: -
clone_size: -
cdr3_nt: TGTGCCAGTAGTATTTCCCGGACTGAAGCTTTCTTT
cdr3_aa: CASSISRTEAFF

cdr3_length: 13
j_call: TRBJ1-6
v_call: TRBV10-3
d_call: TRBD1
clone_size: -
cdr3_nt: TGTGCCATCAGGACAGGGGGCAGGTCACCCCTCCACTTT
cdr3_aa: CAIRTGGRSPLHF

cdr3_length: 15
j_call: TRBJ2-3
v_call: TRBV7-2
d_call: -
clone_size: -
cdr3_nt: TGTGCCAGCAGCTTAGGGGGGGATAGGAGAGATACGCAGTATTTT
cdr3_aa: CASSLGGDRRDTQYF

cdr3_length: 16
j_call: TRBJ2-3
v_call: TRBV4-3
d_call: -
clone_size: -
cdr3_nt: TGCGCCAGCAGCCAAGAATTCCGTGGGGTGGCAGATACGCAGTATTTT
cdr3_aa: CASSQEFRGVADTQYF

cdr3_length: 16
j_call: TRBJ2-3
v_call: TRBV12-3/TRBV12-4
d_call: -
clone_size: -
cdr3_nt: TGTGCCAGCAGCCCAAACCCGGCCAGTAGCACAGATACGCAGTATTTT
cdr3_aa: CASSPNPASSTDTQYF

cdr3_length: 14
j_call: TRBJ2-1
v_call: TRBV20-1
d_call: TRBD2
clone_size: once
cdr3_nt: TGCAGTGCTAGAAGGAGCGGGGGGGGCAATGAGCAGTTCTTC
cdr3_aa: CSARRSGGGNEQFF

cdr3_length: 13
j_call: TRBJ1-2
v_call: TRBV20-1
d_call: -
clone_size: -
cdr3_nt: TGCAGTGCCCACGGGAGCACGAGCTATGGCTACACCTTC
cdr3_aa: CSAHGSTSYGYTF

cdr3_length: 14
j_call: TRBJ2-1
v_call: TRBV7-9
d_call: -
clone_size: -
cdr3_nt: TGTGCCAGCAGCTTAAGCGGAAATTACAATGAGCAGTTCTTC
cdr3_aa: CASSLSGNYNEQFF

cdr3_length: 13
j_call: TRBJ2-5
v_call: TRBV6-2/TRBV6-3
d_call: TRBD2
clone_size: -
cdr3_nt: TGTGCCAGTCAGCGGGGGGGCCTGGAGACCCAGTACTTC
cdr3_aa: CASQRGGLETQYF

cdr3_length: 12
j_call: TRBJ1-1
v_call: TRBV20-1
d_call: -
clone_size: -
cdr3_nt: TGCAGTGCTACTTGGGGGAACACTGAAGCTTTCTTT
cdr3_aa: CSATWGNTEAFF

cdr3_length: 15
j_call: TRBJ2-5
v_call: TRBV7-9
d_call: TRBD1
clone_size: -
cdr3_nt: TGTGCCAGCAGCTTACGCGACAGGGGGCAAGAGACCCAGTACTTC
cdr3_aa: CASSLRDRGQETQYF

cdr3_length: 11
j_call: TRBJ2-1
v_call: TRBV29-1
d_call: -
clone_size: -
cdr3_nt: TGCAGCGTTGATGTCTACAATGAGCAGTTCTTC
cdr3_aa: CSVDVYNEQFF

cdr3_length: 16
j_call: TRBJ2-1
v_call: TRBV11-2
d_call: TRBD2
clone_size: -
cdr3_nt: TGTGCCAGCAGCTTAGATGGAGCGGGGAGCACCAATGAGCAGTTCTTC
cdr3_aa: CASSLDGAGSTNEQFF